One sample yielded the 26 T cell receptor beta chains listed below, sequenced in a study of blood T cells in healthy people across ages (dated by TCRdb to the mid-2010s). Libraries came from 5' RACE. TCRdb records Illumina HiSeq 2500 as the sequencer. The second PCR ran for roughly 7 to 12 cycles and used a J-beta primer mix along with a sample-barcoded 5' primer. TCRdb reprocessing: public reads trimmed at Q25 with fastp, clones called with MiXCR, in-frame beta chains kept. Records with the same CDR3 protein are collapsed into one entry carrying the most frequent genes and DNA. This sample gives 900,000 to 950,000 distinct CDR3 sequences in total; almost 30% of them show up just once. The ten largest clones capture about a tenth of the sample. This sample was shared with a second study, whose subject was T cells of mothers and their children.

Sequenced input: blood. These receptor sequences come from a woman aged 40-49 years in good health.

This clonotype was counted a few times. This rearrangement joins TRBV24-1 to TRBJ2-7, with 7 bases fitting TRBD1. The CDR3 sequence is 14 residues long. Trimming at V came to 4 bases and at J to 5 bases, leaving 7 bases not matched to a gene. Germline CDR1 and CDR2: KGHDR and SFDVKD. The chain's CDR3 is CATSDPSQGNEQYF. The DNA for the CDR3 is TGTGCCACCAGTGACCCCTCACAGGGGAACGAGCAGTACTTC.

This clonotype was detected ten times or more. The chain couples TRBV6-2 or TRBV6-3 to TRBJ2-7; D uncertain. V lost 2 bases and J 0 bases, leaving 8 bases between the germline ends. This CDR3 region has 14 residues. CDR1 is MNHEY, CDR2 SVGEGT, per germline. The DNA for the CDR3 is TGTGCCAGCAGTTACGCCCAGATCTCCTACGAGCAGTACTTC. Residues: CASSYAQISYEQYF.

Ten or more counts support this clonotype. The chain employs TRBV5-1 and TRBJ2-4; no firm D call. The V end was cut by 2 bases, the J end by 1 base, with 7 bases between. The CDR3 has 14 residues. In germline, CDR1 is SGHRS, CDR2 YFSETQ. CDR3 region: CASSLGMAKNIQYF. In DNA form, the CDR3 reads TGCGCCAGCAGCTTAGGAATGGCCAAAAACATTCAGTACTTC.

This clonotype was detected ten times or more. A much larger clone differs by one base, so this may be a read error. The chain joins TRBV6-4 to TRBJ2-1; 10 nucleotides line up with TRBD2. V gave up 0 bases and J gave up 6 bases; unmatched junction bases: 2. Germline V gives CDR1 MRHNA, CDR2 SNTAGT. CDR3 length: 15 residues. This chain's CDR3 is CASSDSSSGGNEQFF. CDR3 nucleotides: TGTGCCAGCAGTGACTCGTCTAGCGGGGGCAATGAGCAGTTCTTC.

V gene TRBV12-3 or TRBV12-4 combines with J gene TRBJ2-3; 16 positions match TRBD2. This CDR3 is 17 amino acids long. The ends lost 7 bases at V and 3 bases at J; junction bases unmatched: 7. CDR3 region: CASKPGLAGGLTDTQYF. The CDR3 DNA follows: TGTGCCAGCAAACCGGGACTAGCGGGGGGGCTGACAGATACGCAGTATTTT.

This clonotype has a count of ten or more. The chain combines TRBV24-1 with TRBJ2-7; D possibly corresponds to TRBD2 (5 bases). Looked up from germline, CDR1 is KGHDR and CDR2 is SFDVKD. V lost 6 bases, J lost 5 bases, and 13 bases lay in between. The CDR3 totals 13 residues. The CDR3 region has the DNA TGTGCCACCAGTACCAACCCCGGGGACGAGCAGTACTTC. Translation gives CATSTNPGDEQYF.

The V and J genes are TRBV7-9 and TRBJ2-7, with D perhaps given as TRBD1 or TRBD2 (7 bases each). V was pared by 1 base and J by 2 bases, with 12 bases between. Germline CDR1 is SEHNR and CDR2 is FQNEAQ (reference sequence). The CDR3 totals 15 residues. Here the CDR3 DNA reads TGTGCCAGCAGCTTAGTCCCAGGGGGGGCCTACGAGCAGTACTTC. Its protein is CASSLVPGGAYEQYF.

The chain joins TRBV5-6 to TRBJ1-1; 7 nucleotides agree with TRBD1. CDR1 and CDR2 (germline): SGHDT, YYEEEE. V shed 2 bases and J 0 bases; nucleotides not matched to a gene: 4. This CDR3 has 15 amino acids. This chain's CDR3 is CASSFEGAMNTEAFF. DNA of the CDR3: TGTGCCAGCAGCTTCGAGGGGGCCATGAACACTGAAGCTTTCTTT.

This clonotype was detected a few times. The chain is built from TRBV24-1 and TRBJ2-3, with TRBD2 matching over 12 bases. The CDR3 sequence is 18 residues long. The trim removed 4 bases at V and 0 bases at J, leaving 7 bases unmatched. CDR1 and CDR2 (germline): KGHDR, SFDVKD. The CDR3 sequence: CATSDPGLAGASTDTQYF. CDR3 bases: TGTGCCACCAGTGACCCGGGACTAGCGGGTGCTAGCACAGATACGCAGTATTTT.

This clonotype was seen more than once but under ten times. V usage is TRBV12-3 or TRBV12-4 and J usage is TRBJ1-2; D is perhaps TRBD1 (6 bases). This CDR3 is 14 amino acids long. The V gene lost 3 bases and the J gene lost 4 bases, with 12 bases spanning the gap. The CDR3 here is CASSLGGNPYGYTF. Here the CDR3 DNA reads TGTGCCAGCAGTTTGGGGGGCAACCCCTATGGCTACACCTTC.

The gene calls are TRBV18 and TRBJ2-7, with a tentative D call TRBD2 (7 bases). The length of the CDR3 is 15 residues. Germline assignment: CDR1 KGHSH and CDR2 LQKENI. V dropped 1 base and J dropped 5 bases, with 15 bases sitting between them. The CDR3, as DNA: TGTGCCAGCTCACCACTTCTGGCGGGGGACAACGAGCAGTACTTC. Translated, it gives CASSPLLAGDNEQYF.

This clonotype has just a few counts. The chain recombines TRBV6-6 with TRBJ2-7, with a possible D match to TRBD2 (5 bases). CDR1 is MNHNY, CDR2 SVGAGI, per germline (reference sequence). This CDR3 comprises 11 residues. With 7 bases removed from V and 3 bases from J, the gap between germline ends came to 7 bases. The CDR3 DNA reads as TGTGCCAGCACTAGCATCTACGAGCAGTACTTC. Translating gives CASTSIYEQYF.

The genes are TRBV6-6 and TRBJ1-2, with TRBD1 matching over 9 bases. Germline lookup yields CDR1 MNHNY and CDR2 SVGAGI (reference sequence). The CDR3 consists of 14 residues. Trimming cost V 0 bases and J 12 bases; bases outside gene matches: 8. The CDR3 DNA is TGTGCCAGCAGTTACTCAGACAGGGGGGATTACGACACCTTC. Translation gives CASSYSDRGDYDTF.

The CDR3: CASSVRGRARSYNEQYF. DNA of the CDR3: TGTGCCAGCAGCGTAAGGGGTAGGGCCCGCTCCTACAATGAGCAGTACTTC. The rearrangement joins TRBV11-2 to TRBJ2-1; TRBD1 might be the D (5 bases). The J call is uncertain, as TRBJ2-7 better fits the DNA end. The CDR3 runs to 17 residues. Germline V gene lookup returns CDR1 SGHAT and CDR2 FQNNGV.

The rearrangement links TRBV5-1 to TRBJ2-1; no reliable D call. This CDR3 is built from 15 residues. Trimming shortened V by 7 bases and J by 1 base, and 15 bases separated the two germline ends. Germline CDR1 and CDR2: SGHRS and YFSETQ. CDR3 DNA sequence: TGCGCCAGCCGACCGGGTACCCTTTCCTACAATGAGCAGTTCTTC. The encoded protein is CASRPGTLSYNEQFF.

The chain couples TRBV27 to TRBJ2-4; TRBD2 might be the D (5 bases). The V end was cut by 4 bases, the J end by 6 bases, with 13 bases between. CDR3 size: 14 residues. Germline V CDR1 and CDR2: MNHEY, SMNVEV (reference sequence). The CDR3 region is CASSSGLAGNIQYF. For the CDR3, the DNA is TGTGCCAGCAGTTCAGGACTCGCCGGAAACATTCAGTACTTC.

This chain links TRBV7-9 with TRBJ2-2, with D unresolved. CDR3 length: 13 amino acids. Trimming pared 5 bases from V and 4 bases from J, leaving 8 bases between. Germline-derived CDR1 and CDR2 are SEHNR and FQNEAQ (reference sequence). This chain's CDR3 is CASSPRSTGELFF. In nucleotides, the CDR3 is TGTGCCAGCAGCCCGCGAAGCACCGGGGAGCTGTTTTTT.

The chain joins TRBV24-1 to TRBJ1-2; D might be TRBD1 (6 bases). Trimming pared 7 bases from V and 8 bases from J, leaving 19 bases between. Germline assignment: CDR1 KGHDR and CDR2 SFDVKD. The CDR3 is made up of 14 amino acids. The DNA for the CDR3 is TGTGCCACCAGCAGGACGGGGGGCCTGGAAGGCTACACCTTC. As protein: CATSRTGGLEGYTF.

This chain joins TRBV3-1 and TRBJ2-1; TRBD2 aligns across 9 bases. CDR3 length: 15 residues. Germline values: CDR1 LGHDT, CDR2 YNNKEL (reference sequence). Germline trimming cut 3 bases from V and 5 bases from J; bases unmatched to any gene: 5. The CDR3 DNA reads as TGTGCCAGCAGCCAGGCCCGGACTAGCGACAATGAGCAGTTCTTC. Protein: CASSQARTSDNEQFF.

This clonotype was observed many times. The chain uses TRBV7-2 and TRBJ2-1; D is perhaps TRBD1 (5 bases). Germline values: CDR1 SGHTA, CDR2 FQGNSA. V was shortened by 3 bases and J by 1 base, with 10 bases between the two germline ends. The CDR3 spans 15 residues. CDR3 region: CASSLDTFSYNEQFF. CDR3 DNA: TGTGCCAGCAGCTTGGACACGTTTTCCTACAATGAGCAGTTCTTC.

The gene calls are TRBV28 and TRBJ2-7, with D tentatively TRBD2 (5 bases). The CDR3 is 14 residues long. Germline CDR1 MDHEN, CDR2 SYDVKM. Trimming pared 4 bases from V and 7 bases from J, leaving 17 bases between. CDR3 DNA sequence: TGTGCCAGCAGTTCCCGAGAGAGGGTTAGGGAGCAGTACTTC. Protein: CASSSRERVREQYF.

This clonotype was detected many times. The V gene is TRBV5-1, the J gene TRBJ2-1, with unresolved D. The germline CDR1 and CDR2 sequences are SGHRS and YFSETQ. The V end was cut by 3 bases, the J end by 3 bases, with 10 bases between. This CDR3 spans 14 amino acids. CDR3 protein: CASSSSALYNEQFF. The CDR3 bases are TGCGCCAGCAGCTCCTCGGCCCTCTACAATGAGCAGTTCTTC.

The rearrangement joins TRBV7-2 to TRBJ2-1; possible D gene TRBD2, 5 bases. From germline, CDR1 is SGHTA and CDR2 FQGNSA. The length of the CDR3 is 11 residues. Trimming shortened V by 5 bases and J by 9 bases, and 8 bases separated the two germline ends. The CDR3 DNA reads as TGTGCCAGCAGCCCGAGGGCTGAGCAGTTCTTC. Protein: CASSPRAEQFF.

This clonotype showed up just a few times. This rearrangement joins TRBV7-6 to TRBJ1-2; 9 bases line up with TRBD1. This CDR3 is built from 12 residues. V gave up 5 bases and J gave up 7 bases; unmatched junction bases: 2. Germline assignment: CDR1 SGHVS and CDR2 FNYEAQ. The CDR3 region is CASSTGGVGYTF. The CDR3 DNA reads TGTGCCAGCAGCACAGGGGGCGTTGGCTACACCTTC.

The chain has TRBV7-9 and TRBJ2-1, with unresolved D. The germline CDR1 and CDR2 sequences are SEHNR and FQNEAQ (reference sequence). V lost 5 bases, J lost 8 bases, and 16 bases lay in between. The CDR3 has 14 residues. CDR3 sequence reads: CASSNQARWDEQFF. CDR3 DNA: TGTGCCAGCAGCAACCAGGCCCGTTGGGATGAGCAGTTCTTC.

This chain joins TRBV15 and TRBJ1-4; the D is unclear. The CDR3 runs 13 residues. Trimming took off 8 bases at V and 5 bases at J, with 12 bases between the two ends. Germline loops: CDR1 LNHNV, CDR2 YYDKDF (reference sequence). CDR3 in DNA: TGTGCCACCTCTGGGATCGAAAATGAAAAACTGTTTTTT. This codes for CATSGIENEKLFF.